Below are 12 T cell receptor beta chains sequenced from a single sample in a study of cytomegalovirus exposure and HLA in healthy donors. Primers: 60 Vbeta forward and 13 Jbeta reverse. Here immunoSEQ multiplex PCR was the method, and the copy in TCRdb shows in-frame clones only, minus some. Among fewer than 180,000 clones listed, roughly 63% were seen once. The sequenced sample was PBMCs. These receptors came from an older woman in good health and CMV-seropositive.

The chain joins TRBV5-1 to TRBJ1-5; D might be TRBD1 (5 bases). Germline V gives CDR1 SGHRS, CDR2 YFSETQ. This CDR3 comprises 14 residues. V dropped 4 bases and J dropped 7 bases, with 15 bases sitting between them. CDR3 DNA: TGCGCCAGCAGCCCTGGACAACTAAACCAGCCCCAGCATTTT. The encoded protein is CASSPGQLNQPQHF.

Remarks on this clone: Other DNA sequences in this specimen translate into the identical CDR3. The chain links TRBV19 to TRBJ2-3; D is possibly TRBD1 (5 bases). Trimming took off 2 bases at V and 0 bases at J, with 9 bases between the two ends. Germline assignment: CDR1 LNHDA and CDR2 SQIVND (reference sequence). This CDR3 is 15 amino acids long. Here the CDR3 DNA reads TGTGCCAGTAGTATATCAGGGATTAGCACAGATACGCAGTATTTT. Translated, it gives CASSISGISTDTQYF.

There are a few counts of this clone. The chain uses TRBV2 and TRBJ2-5; TRBD2 agrees at 15 bases. The CDR3 covers 17 residues. The germline V gene has CDR1 SNHLY and CDR2 FYNNEI. Losses at the gene ends were 7 bases for V and 4 bases for J; bases not matched to a gene: 10. The CDR3 nucleotides are TGTGCCAGCACTTCATCGGGACTAGCGGGAGGCGGAGAGACCCAGTACTTC. Its translation: CASTSSGLAGGGETQYF.

In this sample, this clone turned up a few times. Other DNA sequences within the sample encode an identical CDR3. The rearrangement uses TRBV28 and TRBJ2-5, with 13 bases matching TRBD2. This CDR3 comprises 15 residues. CDR1 is MDHEN and CDR2 is SYDVKM in the germline V gene. V trimming: 4 bases; J trimming: 5 bases; junction bases outside the gene matches: 4. CDR3 sequence: CASSSGLAGVETQYF. The CDR3 DNA sequence: TGTGCCAGCAGTTCAGGACTAGCGGGAGTGGAGACCCAGTACTTC.

This clone has a handful of counts. This rearrangement joins TRBV28 to TRBJ2-7; D possibly corresponds to TRBD1 (6 bases). Germline lookup yields CDR1 MDHEN and CDR2 SYDVKM. The CDR3 length is 12 residues. V was clipped by 5 bases and J by 6 bases, with 11 bases between them. For the CDR3, the DNA is TGTGCCAGCAGTCCTTTCAGGGGCGAGCAGTACTTC. Residues: CASSPFRGEQYF.

The rearrangement joins TRBV30 to TRBJ2-1, with TRBD2 matching 10 bases. The junction had 3 bases not matched to a gene; V was cut back by 5 bases and J by 5 bases. From germline, CDR1 is GTSNPN and CDR2 SVGIG (reference sequence). This CDR3 has 13 amino acids. The CDR3 nucleotides read TGTGCCTGGGGGACTAGCGCAAACAATGAGCAGTTCTTC. Residues: CAWGTSANNEQFF.

The chain combines TRBV10-3 with TRBJ2-3; possibly TRBD1 for D (6 bases). Deletions cut 6 bases from V and 6 bases from J, with 13 bases between. Germline V gives CDR1 ENHRY, CDR2 SYGVKD. This CDR3 region has 13 residues. This chain's CDR3 is CAIRQGMEDTQYF. The CDR3, as DNA: TGTGCCATCAGACAGGGAATGGAGGATACGCAGTATTTT.

This clone was detected only a few times. The rearrangement joins TRBV7-2 to TRBJ2-1; 7 nucleotides match TRBD1. Germline V gene lookup returns CDR1 SGHTA and CDR2 FQGNSA. This CDR3 is 15 amino acids long. V gave up 3 bases and J gave up 3 bases; unmatched junction bases: 5. DNA for the CDR3: TGTGCCAGCAGCTTCCGGGACAGAAACTACAATGAGCAGTTCTTC. Encoded protein: CASSFRDRNYNEQFF.

The CDR3, as DNA: TGTGCCAGCAGCTCTAGCGGGAGCGGAGAGCAGTACTTC. Translating it yields CASSSSGSGEQYF. J is TRBJ2-7 and V is TRBV7-9; 10 nucleotides match TRBD2. Per germline, CDR1 SEHNR and CDR2 FQNEAQ (reference sequence). The CDR3 runs to 13 residues. Unmatched junction bases numbered 4, after V lost 4 bases and J lost 7 bases.

The chain combines TRBV5-6 with TRBJ1-1, with a possible D match to TRBD1 (6 bases). The CDR3 extends over 15 amino acids. Trimming took 4 bases from V and 4 from J, leaving 17 bases between them. The germline CDR1 and CDR2 sequences are SGHDT and YYEEEE. CDR3 DNA: TGTGCCAGCAGCACTCCTGGGGCGGGGGCCACTGAAGCTTTCTTT. Its translation: CASSTPGAGATEAFF.

The DNA of the CDR3 is TGTGCCAGCAGCTACGGGGAAGGCTCGTCGAACACTGAAGCTTTCTTT. Protein sequence: CASSYGEGSSNTEAFF. The chain employs TRBV7-9 and TRBJ1-1, with D uncertain. Germline V gene sequence: CDR1 SEHNR, CDR2 FQNEAQ (reference sequence). V lost 4 bases, J lost 1 base, and 16 bases lay in between. The CDR3 length is 16 residues.

J is TRBJ1-4 and V is TRBV10-3; a possible D gene is TRBD1 (6 bases). CDR1 ENHRY and CDR2 SYGVKD come from the germline V gene. The CDR3 totals 13 residues. V lost 8 bases to trimming and J lost 5 bases, with 12 bases between them. The CDR3 spells CAIGGGGNEKLFF. In DNA form, the CDR3 reads TGTGCCATCGGGGGGGGCGGGAATGAAAAACTGTTTTTT.